The 8 T cell receptor beta chains below come from one sample, sequenced in a study of CD8+ T cells in alopecia areata. Treatment in this sample: oral pan-JAK inhibitor, 5-10 mg twice daily. The sequencing template was cDNA reverse transcribed from extracted RNA. Data came from immunoSEQ multiplex PCR; TCRdb stores just in-frame clones and leaves some out. The sample records 150,000 to 200,000 clones, roughly 53% being singletons. The sample consisted of CD8+ T cells sorted from blood, taken at week 24, from a patient treated with tofacitinib. The receptors originated from a human donor with alopecia areata.

The sample holds a few counts of this clone. The chain links TRBV7-9 to TRBJ1-1; no firm D call. This CDR3 contains 13 residues. Per germline, CDR1 SEHNR and CDR2 FQNEAQ (reference sequence). V was clipped by 1 base and J by 6 bases, with 9 bases between them. DNA for the CDR3: TGTGCCAGCAGCTTAGGGCGTTTCTCTGAAGCTTTCTTT. This sequence encodes CASSLGRFSEAFF.

This clone has a handful of counts. This chain connects TRBV27 to TRBJ1-2; a weak D match, TRBD1 (6 bases). This CDR3 region has 13 residues. V was pared by 5 bases and J by 8 bases, with 15 bases between. From germline, CDR1 is MNHEY and CDR2 SMNVEV (reference sequence). The CDR3 protein is CASSLGGAKGYTF. CDR3 nucleotides: TGTGCCAGCAGTCTTGGGGGGGCTAAGGGCTACACCTTC.

This clone is a singleton in its sample. The chain couples TRBV14 to TRBJ1-2, with D hard to call. Per germline, CDR1 SGHDN and CDR2 FVKESK. The CDR3 is 13 residues long. Trimming cost V 5 bases and J 2 bases, with 9 bases left between them. This CDR3 is CASSTPENYGYTF. The CDR3 bases are TGTGCCAGCAGCACACCAGAGAACTATGGCTACACCTTC.

The chain recombines TRBV30 with TRBJ1-2; no firm D call. V lost 3 bases, J lost 7 bases, and 15 bases lay in between. The CDR3 has 13 amino acids. Germline CDR1 reads GTSNPN; CDR2 reads SVGIG (reference sequence). The DNA of the CDR3 is TGTGCCTGGAGCGGCGGCGCCCGGACTGGCTACACCTTC. Its translation is CAWSGGARTGYTF. The full variable domain, completed using reference TRBV30 and TRBJ1-2, is SQTIHQWPATLVQPVGSPLSLECTVEGTSNPNLYWYRQAAGRGLQLLFYSVGIGQISSEVPQNLSASRPQDRQFILSSKKLLLSDSGFYLCAWSGGARTGYTFGSGTRLTVV.

The genes are TRBV4-1 and TRBJ1-6; D gene unclear. Trimming stripped 1 base from V and 14 bases from J, with 9 bases between. Per the germline V gene, CDR1 is MGHRA and CDR2 is YSYEKL. The CDR3 covers 12 residues. The CDR3 sequence: CASSQGGYTLHF. The DNA for the CDR3 is TGCGCCAGCAGCCAAGGGGGTTATACCCTCCACTTT.

A few counts support this clone. The rearrangement links TRBV23-1 to TRBJ1-2; weak D call: TRBD1 (6 bases). TRBV23-1 is an ORF; its function is uncertain. This CDR3 comprises 17 residues. The germline V and J ends were trimmed by 0 bases and 8 bases, with 22 bases remaining between them. CDR3 loop: CASSQSRGDSPWQGYTF. The CDR3, as DNA: TGCGCCAGCAGTCAATCGAGGGGGGACTCCCCATGGCAGGGCTACACCTTC.

This sequence joins TRBV11-1 and TRBJ2-6; unclear D gene. This CDR3 contains 16 residues. CDR1 is SGHAT and CDR2 is FQDESV in the germline V gene (reference sequence). The V end was cut by 0 bases, the J end by 0 bases, with 6 bases between. The DNA for the CDR3 is TGTGCCAGCAGCTTAGCGCCCAGCTCTGGGGCCAACGTCCTGACTTTC. It codes for CASSLAPSSGANVLTF.

This clone has a single count. The chain recombines TRBV7-9 with TRBJ2-3; weak D call: TRBD2 (6 bases). From germline, CDR1 is SEHNR and CDR2 FQNEAQ (reference sequence). Trimming cost V 5 bases and J 2 bases, with 26 bases left between them. This CDR3 is built from 19 residues. The CDR3 sequence: CASSQVDGLGGAPTDTQYF. In nucleotides, the CDR3 is TGTGCCAGCAGCCAGGTCGATGGGCTGGGCGGGGCCCCCACAGATACGCAGTATTTT.